This TCR beta chain was sequenced in a study of blood T cell repertoires in COVID-19. Study-wide context: There were acute and convalescent COVID-19 samples, and they came from the United States, Italy and Spain.

In the source study's methods: Using reference gene primer amplification, nucleated cell counts were estimated. Method: immunoSEQ multiplex PCR; TCRdb's copy keeps in-frame clones and lacks some. That table gives V, J and clone size, and the DNA gave D and trimming. The sample carries around 110,000 clones, roughly 84% recorded once. Individuals drawn from 24 US areas were about 18 to 100 years old. Each participant's cohort was designated according to participant-reported clinical history. This clonotype was sampled from a woman in her 30s who had recovered from COVID-19. The sequenced sample consisted of PBMCs or T cells enriched from blood (not recorded which).

This CDR3 is CASTRGGATEAFF. Here the CDR3 DNA reads TGTGCCAGTACCCGAGGGGGTGCCACTGAAGCTTTCTTT. The rearrangement links TRBV28 to TRBJ1-1; D might be TRBD1 (6 bases). Germline values: CDR1 MDHEN, CDR2 SYDVKM. V lost 9 bases, J lost 4 bases, and 15 bases lay in between. The CDR3 sequence is 13 residues long.